The TCR beta chain under discussion was sequenced for a study of shared clonotypes between healthy human individuals. Study background: The people who gave samples were two women and three men aged 18 to 49. Study-wide findings and caveats: Four donors shared 5% to 5.5% of their naive CD4 clonotypes.

V lost 4 bases and J lost 3, with 16 bases in between. The CDR3 has 16 amino acids. The germline V gene encodes CDR1 SGDLS and CDR2 YYNGEE. The naive CD8 fraction comprised CD45RO-negative cells positively selected for CCR7 and excluded terminally differentiated effector memory CD45RA+ cells. Investigators spread the genomic DNA of each subset evenly over several immunoSEQ plates. As originally analysed: ImmunoSEQ output held junction-only sequences without quality scores, so filtering differed. Some clones are missing from TCRdb's copy, which holds only in-frame ones; the method was immunoSEQ multiplex PCR. V, J and clone size were drawn from that table, and D and trimming were deduced from the DNA. The sample has millions of clones; under 95% are singletons. For this clone: The antigen is not known.

The rearrangement links TRBV9 to TRBJ2-2; a weak D match, TRBD2 (6 bases). This TCR derives from a man between 18 and 35 years old in good health. Some clones in this sample may be carry-over from other donors' samples. Sequences were obtained from naive CD8+ T cells from PBMCs. The CDR3 DNA reads as TGTGCCAGCAGCTCCCACCCTGAGCGGGACACCGGGGAGCTGTTTTTT. Translation gives CASSSHPERDTGELFF.